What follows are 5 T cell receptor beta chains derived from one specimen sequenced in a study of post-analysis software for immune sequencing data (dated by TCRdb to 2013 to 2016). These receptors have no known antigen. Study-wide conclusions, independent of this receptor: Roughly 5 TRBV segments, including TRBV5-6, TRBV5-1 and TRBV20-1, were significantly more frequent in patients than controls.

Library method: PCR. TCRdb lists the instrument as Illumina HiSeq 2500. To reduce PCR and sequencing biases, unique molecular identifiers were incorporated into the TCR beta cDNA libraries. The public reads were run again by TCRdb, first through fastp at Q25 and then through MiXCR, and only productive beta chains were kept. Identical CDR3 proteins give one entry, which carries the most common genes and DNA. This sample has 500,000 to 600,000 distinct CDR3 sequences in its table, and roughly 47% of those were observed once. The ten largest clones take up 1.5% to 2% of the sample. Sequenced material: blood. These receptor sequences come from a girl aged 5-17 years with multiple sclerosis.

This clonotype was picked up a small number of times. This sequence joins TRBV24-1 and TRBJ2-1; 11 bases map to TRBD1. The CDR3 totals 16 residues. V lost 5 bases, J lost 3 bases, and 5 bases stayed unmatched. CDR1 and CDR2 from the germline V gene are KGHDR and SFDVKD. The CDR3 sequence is CATSAPGQGVYNEQFF. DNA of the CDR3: TGTGCCACCAGTGCACCGGGACAGGGGGTCTACAATGAGCAGTTCTTC.

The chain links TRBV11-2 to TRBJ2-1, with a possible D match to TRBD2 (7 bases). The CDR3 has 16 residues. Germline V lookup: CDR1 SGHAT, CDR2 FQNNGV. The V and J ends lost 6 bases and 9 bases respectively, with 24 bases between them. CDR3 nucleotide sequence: TGTGCCAGCAGGCTCTTGGAGGAGGCGGGGGCGGGTGAGCAGTTCTTC. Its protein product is CASRLLEEAGAGEQFF.

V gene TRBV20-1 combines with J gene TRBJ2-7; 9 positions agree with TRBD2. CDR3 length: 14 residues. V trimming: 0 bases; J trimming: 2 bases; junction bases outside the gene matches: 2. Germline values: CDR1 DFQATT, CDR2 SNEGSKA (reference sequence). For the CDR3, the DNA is TGCAGTGCTAGAGAGACTAGCGGAACCTACGAGCAGTACTTC. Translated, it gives CSARETSGTYEQYF.

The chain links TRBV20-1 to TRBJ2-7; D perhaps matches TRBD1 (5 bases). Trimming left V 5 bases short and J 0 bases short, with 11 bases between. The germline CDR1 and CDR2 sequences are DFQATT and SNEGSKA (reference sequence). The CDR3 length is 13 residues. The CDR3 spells CSADLDSSYEQYF. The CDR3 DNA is TGCAGTGCTGACCTCGACAGCTCCTACGAGCAGTACTTC.

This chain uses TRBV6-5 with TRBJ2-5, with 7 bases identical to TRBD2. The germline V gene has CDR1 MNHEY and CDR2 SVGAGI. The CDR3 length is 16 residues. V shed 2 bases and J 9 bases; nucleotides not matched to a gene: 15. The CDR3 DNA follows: TGTGCCAGCAGTTACCGCGATTGGGGGGGTCAATCGGCCCAGTACTTC. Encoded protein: CASSYRDWGGQSAQYF.